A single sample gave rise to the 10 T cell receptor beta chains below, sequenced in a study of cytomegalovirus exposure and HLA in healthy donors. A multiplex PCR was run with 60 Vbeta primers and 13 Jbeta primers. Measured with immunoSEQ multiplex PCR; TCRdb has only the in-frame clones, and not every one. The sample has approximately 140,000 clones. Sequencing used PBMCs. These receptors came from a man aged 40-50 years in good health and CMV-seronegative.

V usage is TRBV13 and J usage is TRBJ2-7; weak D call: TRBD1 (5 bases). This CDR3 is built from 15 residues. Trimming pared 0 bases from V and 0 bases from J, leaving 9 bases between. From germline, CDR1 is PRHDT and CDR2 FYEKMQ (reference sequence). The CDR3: CASSLGPQVSYEQYF. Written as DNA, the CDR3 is TGTGCCAGCAGCTTAGGCCCACAGGTCTCCTACGAGCAGTACTTC.

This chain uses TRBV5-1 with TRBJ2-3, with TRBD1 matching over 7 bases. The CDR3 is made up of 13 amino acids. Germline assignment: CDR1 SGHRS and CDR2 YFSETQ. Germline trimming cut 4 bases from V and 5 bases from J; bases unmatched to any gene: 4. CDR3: CASSVDRRDTQYF. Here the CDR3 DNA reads TGCGCCAGCAGCGTGGACAGGAGAGATACGCAGTATTTT. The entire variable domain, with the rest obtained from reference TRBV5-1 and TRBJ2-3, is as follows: KAGVTQTPRYLIKTRGQQVTLSCSPISGHRSVSWYQQTPGQGLQFLFEYFSETQRNKGNFPGRFSGRQFSNSRSEMNVSTLELGDSALYLCASSVDRRDTQYFGPGTRLTVL.

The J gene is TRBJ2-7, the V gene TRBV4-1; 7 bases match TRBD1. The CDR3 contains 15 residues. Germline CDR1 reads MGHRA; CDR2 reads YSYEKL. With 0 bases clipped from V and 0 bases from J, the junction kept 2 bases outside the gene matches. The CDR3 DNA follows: TGCGCCAGCAGCCAAGACCCAGGGGGCTCCTACGAGCAGTACTTC. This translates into CASSQDPGGSYEQYF.

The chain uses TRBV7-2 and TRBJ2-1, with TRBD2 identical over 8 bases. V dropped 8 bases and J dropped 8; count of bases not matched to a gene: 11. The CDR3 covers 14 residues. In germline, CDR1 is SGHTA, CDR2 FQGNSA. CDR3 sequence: CASLLAAPSDEQFF. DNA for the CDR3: TGTGCCAGCCTACTAGCGGCCCCTTCGGATGAGCAGTTCTTC.

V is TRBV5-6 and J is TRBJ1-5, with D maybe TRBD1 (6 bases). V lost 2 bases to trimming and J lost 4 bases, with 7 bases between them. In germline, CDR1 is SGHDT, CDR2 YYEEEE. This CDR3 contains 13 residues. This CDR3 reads CASSFDRNQPQHF. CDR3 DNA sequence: TGTGCCAGCAGCTTCGACAGGAATCAGCCCCAGCATTTT.

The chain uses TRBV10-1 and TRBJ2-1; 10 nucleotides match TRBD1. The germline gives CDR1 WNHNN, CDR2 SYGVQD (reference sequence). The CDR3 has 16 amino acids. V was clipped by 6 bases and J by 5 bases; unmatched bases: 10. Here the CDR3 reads CASRVRDRGGDNEQFF. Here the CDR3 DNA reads TGCGCCAGCAGGGTCCGGGACAGGGGTGGGGACAATGAGCAGTTCTTC.

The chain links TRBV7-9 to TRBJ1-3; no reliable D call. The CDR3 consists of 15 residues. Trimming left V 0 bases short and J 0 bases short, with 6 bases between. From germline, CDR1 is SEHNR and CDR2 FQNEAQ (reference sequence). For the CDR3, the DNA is TGTGCCAGCAGCTTAGCCAGACTCTCTGGAAACACCATATATTTT. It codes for CASSLARLSGNTIYF.

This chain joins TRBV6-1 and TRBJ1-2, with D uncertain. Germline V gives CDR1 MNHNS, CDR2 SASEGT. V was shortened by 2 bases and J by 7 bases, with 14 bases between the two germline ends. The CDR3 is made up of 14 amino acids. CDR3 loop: CASSESSRLSGYTF. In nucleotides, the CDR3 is TGTGCCAGCAGTGAATCGTCCAGGTTGAGTGGCTACACCTTC.

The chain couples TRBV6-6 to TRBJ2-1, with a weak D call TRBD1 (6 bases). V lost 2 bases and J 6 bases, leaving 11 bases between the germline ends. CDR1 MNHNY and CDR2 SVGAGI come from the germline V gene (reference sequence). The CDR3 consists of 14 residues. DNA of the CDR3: TGTGCCAGCAGTTACACAGGGATAGTCAATGAGCAGTTCTTC. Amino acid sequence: CASSYTGIVNEQFF.

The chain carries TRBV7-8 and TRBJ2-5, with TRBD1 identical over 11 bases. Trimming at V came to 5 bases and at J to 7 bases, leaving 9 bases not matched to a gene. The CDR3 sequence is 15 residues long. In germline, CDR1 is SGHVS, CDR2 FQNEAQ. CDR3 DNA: TGTGCCAGCAGCCAAGGACAGGGGGCTGTGGGGACCCAGTACTTC. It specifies CASSQGQGAVGTQYF.